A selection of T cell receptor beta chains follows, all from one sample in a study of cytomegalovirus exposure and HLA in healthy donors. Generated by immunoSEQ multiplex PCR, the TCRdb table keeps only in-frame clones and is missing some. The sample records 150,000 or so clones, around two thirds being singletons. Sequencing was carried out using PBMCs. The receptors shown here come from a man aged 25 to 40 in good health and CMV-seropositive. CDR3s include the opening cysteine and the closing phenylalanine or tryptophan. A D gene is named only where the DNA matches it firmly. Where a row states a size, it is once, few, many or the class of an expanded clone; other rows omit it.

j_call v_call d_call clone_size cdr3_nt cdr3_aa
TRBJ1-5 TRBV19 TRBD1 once TGTGCCAGTAGTATCGCGGGACAGATCAATCAGCCCCAGCATTTT CASSIAGQINQPQHF
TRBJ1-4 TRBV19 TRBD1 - TGTGCCAGTAGAAAACAGGGGCCGGTGGAGAAACTGTTTTTT CASRKQGPVEKLFF
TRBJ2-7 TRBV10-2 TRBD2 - TGCGCCAGCAGTGAGATGTTGGCGGGGGGACACTACGAGCAGTACTTC CASSEMLAGGHYEQYF
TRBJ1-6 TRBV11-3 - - TGTGCCAGCAGCCTCCGGGATGCGAATTCACCCCTCCACTTT CASSLRDANSPLHF
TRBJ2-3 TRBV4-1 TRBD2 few TGCGCCAGCAGCCACAGCGGGACCAGCACAGATACGCAGTATTTT CASSHSGTSTDTQYF
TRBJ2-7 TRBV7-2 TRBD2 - TGTGCCAGCAGCTTTGCGGGAGAAGACGAGCAGTACTTC CASSFAGEDEQYF
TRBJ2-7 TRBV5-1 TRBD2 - TGCGCCAGCAGCTTGTCTAGCGGGAGGGCCTACGAGCAGTACTTC CASSLSSGRAYEQYF
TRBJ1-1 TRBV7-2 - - TGTGCCAGCAGCTTAGAAAGGGGTACTGAAGCTTTCTTT CASSLERGTEAFF
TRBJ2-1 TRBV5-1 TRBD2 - TGCGCCAGCAGAGCAACTAGCGGGCCTGACAATGAGCAGTTCTTC CASRATSGPDNEQFF
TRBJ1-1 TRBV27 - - TGTGCCAGCAGCCCGGCCCCGCTACAGGGAAGTGGCACTGAAGCTTTCTTT CASSPAPLQGSGTEAFF
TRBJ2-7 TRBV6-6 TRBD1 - TGTGCCAGCAGTTACGGGACAGGGGTAACCTACGAGCAGTACTTC CASSYGTGVTYEQYF
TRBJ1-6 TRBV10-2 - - TGCGCCAGCATGGTGGGGCGCTTTTCACCCCTCCACTTT CASMVGRFSPLHF
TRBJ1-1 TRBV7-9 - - TGTGCCAGCAGCTTAGGCGTCCGCTCGGGCACTGAAGCTTTCTTT CASSLGVRSGTEAFF
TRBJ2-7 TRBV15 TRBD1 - TGTGCCACCAGCAGAGAAGCGGGGACAGGGGGTTACGAGCAGTACTTC CATSREAGTGGYEQYF
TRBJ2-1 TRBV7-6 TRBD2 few TGTGCCAGCAGCCCCGGGACTAGCGAGAGCTCCTACAATGAGCAGTTCTTC CASSPGTSESSYNEQFF
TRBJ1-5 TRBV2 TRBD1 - TGTGCCAGTTCGGCCGGGACAGGGGCTGATCAGCCCCAGCATTTT CASSAGTGADQPQHF
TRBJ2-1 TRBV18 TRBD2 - TGTGCCAGCTCACCCCCGGGACTAGTTCCGTCTCCCTACAATGAGCAGTTCTTC CASSPPGLVPSPYNEQFF
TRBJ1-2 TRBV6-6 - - TGTGCCAGCAGTTACGACACTTCTAACTATGGCTACACCTTC CASSYDTSNYGYTF
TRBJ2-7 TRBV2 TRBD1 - TGTGCCAGCAGTAGAACTTGGACAGGGGGCGGCGAGCAGTACTTC CASSRTWTGGGEQYF
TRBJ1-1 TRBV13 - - TGTGCCAGCAGCCTACGGAGACAGGCGTTGAACACTGAAGCTTTCTTT CASSLRRQALNTEAFF
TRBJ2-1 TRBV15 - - TGTGCCACCAGCAGAACAGGGACAACCTACAATGAGCAGTTCTTC CATSRTGTTYNEQFF
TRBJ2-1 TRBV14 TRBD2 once TGTGCCAGCAGCCAATTAAGCGGGAGGGCCTATAATTTGGATGAGCAGTTCTTC CASSQLSGRAYNLDEQFF
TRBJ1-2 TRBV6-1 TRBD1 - TGTGCCAGCGGGGGACAGGGTATCTATGGCTACACCTTC CASGGQGIYGYTF
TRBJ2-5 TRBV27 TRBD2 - TGTGCCAGCAGGACCAGGGCAGGGACTATAGAAGAGACCCAGTACTTC CASRTRAGTIEETQYF
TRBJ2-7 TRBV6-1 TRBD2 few TGTGCCAGCAGGCCCCTAGCGGGAGGTACCTACGAGCAGTACTTC CASRPLAGGTYEQYF
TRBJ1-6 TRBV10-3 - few TGTGCCATCAGTGAGGGGGGAGGGAGTGCGAATTCACCCCTCCACTTT CAISEGGGSANSPLHF
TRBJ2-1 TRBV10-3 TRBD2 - TGTGCCATGGATAGCGGGAATTACAATGAGCAGTTCTTC CAMDSGNYNEQFF
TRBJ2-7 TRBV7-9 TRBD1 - TGTTCCAGCAGCTTTGCAGGGGGTGGGCTATCCTACGAGCAGTACTTC CSSSFAGGGLSYEQYF
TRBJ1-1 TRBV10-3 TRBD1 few TGTGCCATCAGTGAGAGGCAGGGGGCAGTTGGGAACACTGAAGCTTTCTTT CAISERQGAVGNTEAFF
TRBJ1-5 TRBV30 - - TGTGCCTGGAGTCTAGAGGACAATCAGCCCCAGCATTTT CAWSLEDNQPQHF
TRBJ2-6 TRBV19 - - TGTGCCAGCCGGGCGGGGTACTCTGGGGCCAACGTCCTGACTTTC CASRAGYSGANVLTF
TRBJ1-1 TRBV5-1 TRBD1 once TGCGCCAGCAGCGCCAGACAGGGGGGGAACACTGAAGCTTTCTTT CASSARQGGNTEAFF
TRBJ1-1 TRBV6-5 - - TGTGCCAGCAGTCTCTTTTCGGGGACTGAAGCTTTCTTT CASSLFSGTEAFF
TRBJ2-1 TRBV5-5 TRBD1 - TGTGCCAGCAGCTTGCAAACAGGGGCAAATGAGCAGTTCTTC CASSLQTGANEQFF
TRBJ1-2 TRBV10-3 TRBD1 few TGTGCCATCAGTGACGACAGGGGGGCCCTTGGCTACACCTTC CAISDDRGALGYTF
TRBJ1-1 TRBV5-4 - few TGTGCCAGCAGCTTCGAGAGGAACACTGAAGCTTTCTTT CASSFERNTEAFF
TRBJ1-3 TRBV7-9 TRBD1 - TGTGCCAGCAGCACGACAGGGGTGGGAGGAAACACCATATATTTT CASSTTGVGGNTIYF
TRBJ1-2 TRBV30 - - TGTGCCTGGACCACAGGGTTCGGTGGCTACACCTTC CAWTTGFGGYTF
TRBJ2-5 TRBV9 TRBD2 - TGTGCCAGCGGAGAACCGGGACTAGCGGAAGAGACCCAGTACTTC CASGEPGLAEETQYF
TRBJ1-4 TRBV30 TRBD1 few TGTGCCTGGAGTTCAACAGGGGCCATAAATGAAAAACTGTTTTTT CAWSSTGAINEKLFF
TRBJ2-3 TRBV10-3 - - TGTGCCATCAGTTCCGCGACAAGGAGCACAGATACGCAGTATTTT CAISSATRSTDTQYF
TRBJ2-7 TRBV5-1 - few TGCGCCAGCAGCTGGGGGGAAGCTACCTACGAGCAGTACTTC CASSWGEATYEQYF
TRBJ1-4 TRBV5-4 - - TGTGCCAGCAGCAAAGACAGGTGGGGACAAAAACTGTTTTTT CASSKDRWGQKLFF
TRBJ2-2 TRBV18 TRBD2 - TGTGCCAGCTCACCTGGTAGCGGGATAACCGGGGAGCTGTTTTTT CASSPGSGITGELFF
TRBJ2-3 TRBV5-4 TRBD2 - TGTGCCAGCAGCTTGGGAGGGAGGGCCGCAGATACGCAGTATTTT CASSLGGRAADTQYF
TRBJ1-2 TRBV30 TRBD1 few TGTGCCTGGAGTGTAACTACAGGGGTCCATGGCTACACCTTC CAWSVTTGVHGYTF
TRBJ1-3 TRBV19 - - TGTGCCAGTAGTCCCCCAGGGGCGAATGGAAACACCATATATTTT CASSPPGANGNTIYF
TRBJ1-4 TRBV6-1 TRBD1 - TGTGCCAGCAGCAGACAGGGGGATGAAAAACTGTTTTTT CASSRQGDEKLFF
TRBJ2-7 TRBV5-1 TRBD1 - TGCGCCAGCAGCGCAGGGGGTCCGTCCTACGAGCAGTACTTC CASSAGGPSYEQYF